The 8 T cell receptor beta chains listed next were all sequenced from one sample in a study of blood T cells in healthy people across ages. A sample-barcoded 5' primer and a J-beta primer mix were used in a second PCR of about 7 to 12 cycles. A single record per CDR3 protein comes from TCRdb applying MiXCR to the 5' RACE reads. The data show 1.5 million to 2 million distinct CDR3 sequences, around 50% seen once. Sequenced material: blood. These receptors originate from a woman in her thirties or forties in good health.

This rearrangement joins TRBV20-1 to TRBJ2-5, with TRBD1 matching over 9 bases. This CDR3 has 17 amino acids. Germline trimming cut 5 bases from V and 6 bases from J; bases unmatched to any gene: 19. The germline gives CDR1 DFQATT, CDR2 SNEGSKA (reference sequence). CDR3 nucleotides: TGCAGTGCTCCGGACCCAAATGGACAGGGGATTATAAAGACCCAGTACTTC. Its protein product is CSAPDPNGQGIIKTQYF.

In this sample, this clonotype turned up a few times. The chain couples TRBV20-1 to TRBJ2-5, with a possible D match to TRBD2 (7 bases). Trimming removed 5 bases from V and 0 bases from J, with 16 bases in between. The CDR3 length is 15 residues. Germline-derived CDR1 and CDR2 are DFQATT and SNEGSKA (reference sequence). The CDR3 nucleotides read TGCAGTGCTCCCAGAGGGGGGGACTACCAAGAGACCCAGTACTTC. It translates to CSAPRGGDYQETQYF.

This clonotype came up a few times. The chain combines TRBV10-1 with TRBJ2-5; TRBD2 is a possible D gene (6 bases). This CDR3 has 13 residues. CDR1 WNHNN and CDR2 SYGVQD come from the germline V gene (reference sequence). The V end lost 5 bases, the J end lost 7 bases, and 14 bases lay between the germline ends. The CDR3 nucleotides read TGCGCCAGCAGTCGGGAGTCCCGGACGACCCAGTACTTC. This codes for CASSRESRTTQYF.

DNA of the CDR3: TGTGCCAGCAGCGCCACCCTTGGGACTAGCGAAGTTCAGGATACGCAGTATTTT. It translates to CASSATLGTSEVQDTQYF. This chain connects TRBV9 to TRBJ2-3; 10 bases line up with TRBD2. The CDR3 covers 18 residues. The V and J ends lost 3 bases and 6 bases, in that order; junction bases with no gene match: 16. Per the germline V gene, CDR1 is SGDLS and CDR2 is YYNGEE.

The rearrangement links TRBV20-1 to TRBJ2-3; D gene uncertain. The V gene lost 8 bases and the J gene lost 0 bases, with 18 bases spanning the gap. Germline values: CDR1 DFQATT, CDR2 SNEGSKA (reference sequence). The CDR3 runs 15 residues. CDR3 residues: CSSSPHGLSTDTQYF. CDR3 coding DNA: TGCAGTTCTTCCCCCCACGGCCTTAGCACAGATACGCAGTATTTT.

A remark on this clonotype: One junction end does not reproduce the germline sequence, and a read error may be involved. The CDR3 DNA reads TGTGCCATCAGTGAGGGGGCCCCGGCGGGCTCCTATGAGCAGTACTTC. It translates to CAISEGAPAGSYEQYF. The V and J genes are TRBV10-3 and TRBJ2-7; D is possibly TRBD1 or TRBD2 (5 bases each). CDR3 length: 16 residues. The germline V gene encodes CDR1 ENHRY and CDR2 SYGVKD.

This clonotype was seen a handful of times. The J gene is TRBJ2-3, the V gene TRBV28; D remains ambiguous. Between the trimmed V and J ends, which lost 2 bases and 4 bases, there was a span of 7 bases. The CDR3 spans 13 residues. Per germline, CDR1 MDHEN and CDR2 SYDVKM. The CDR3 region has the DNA TGTGCCAGCAGTTTAGAGGTTCCAGATACGCAGTATTTT. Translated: CASSLEVPDTQYF.

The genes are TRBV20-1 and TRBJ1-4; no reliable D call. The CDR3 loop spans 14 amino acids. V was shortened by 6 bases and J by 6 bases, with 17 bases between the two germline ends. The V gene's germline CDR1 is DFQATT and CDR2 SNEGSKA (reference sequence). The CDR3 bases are TGCAGTGCCCTTCCAGCCCGAAGGGATGAAAAACTGTTTTTT. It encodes CSALPARRDEKLFF.